This T cell receptor beta chain was identified in a study of Graves' ophthalmopathy and Graves' hyperthyroidism. The CDR3 is 14 amino acids. Germline-derived CDR1 and CDR2 are SNHLY and FYNNEI. Trimming removed 8 bases from V and 3 bases from J; junction bases left unmatched: 5. Researchers took RNA transcripts and amplified TCR beta CDR3 regions from them. Amplification began with first-round RT-PCR using HTBI primers, then second-round multiplex PCR was performed. TCRdb re-derived calls from the multiplex PCR reads in MiXCR, one entry per CDR3 protein. The repertoire consists of 200,000 to 250,000 distinct CDR3 sequences, with around 50% occurring once and the leading ten covering about 45%.

The material sequenced was peripheral blood. This TCR was sampled from an adult man with Graves' ophthalmopathy. The V gene is TRBV2, the J gene TRBJ2-3; 10 bases are shared with TRBD2. CDR3 region: CASLLAGRTDTQYF. CDR3 nucleotide sequence: TGTGCCAGCCTACTAGCGGGAAGGACAGATACGCAGTATTTT.